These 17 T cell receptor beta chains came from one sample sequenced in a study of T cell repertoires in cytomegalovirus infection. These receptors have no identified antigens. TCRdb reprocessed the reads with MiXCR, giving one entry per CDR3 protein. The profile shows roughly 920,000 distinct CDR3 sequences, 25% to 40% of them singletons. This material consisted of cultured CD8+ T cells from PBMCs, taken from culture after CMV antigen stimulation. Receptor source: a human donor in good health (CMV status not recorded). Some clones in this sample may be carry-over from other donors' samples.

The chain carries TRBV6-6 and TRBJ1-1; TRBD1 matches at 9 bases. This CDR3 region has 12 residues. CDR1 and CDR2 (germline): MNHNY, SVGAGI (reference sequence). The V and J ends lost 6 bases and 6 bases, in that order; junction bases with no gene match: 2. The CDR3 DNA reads TGTGCCAGCAGGACAGGGGGGCCTGAAGCTTTCTTT. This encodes CASRTGGPEAFF.

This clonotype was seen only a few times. The CDR3: CASTQGTDTQYF. CDR3 in DNA: TGTGCCAGCACTCAGGGGACAGATACGCAGTATTTT. V and J are TRBV27 and TRBJ2-3; D may be TRBD1 (6 bases). The V end lost 7 bases, the J end lost 3 bases, and 8 bases lay between the germline ends. Germline CDR1 reads MNHEY; CDR2 reads SMNVEV (reference sequence). The CDR3 covers 12 residues.

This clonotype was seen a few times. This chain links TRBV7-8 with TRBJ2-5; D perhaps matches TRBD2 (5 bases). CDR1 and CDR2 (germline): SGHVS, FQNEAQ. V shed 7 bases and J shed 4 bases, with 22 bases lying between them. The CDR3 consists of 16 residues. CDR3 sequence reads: CASTPPAGVGLETQYF. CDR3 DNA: TGTGCCAGCACCCCCCCGGCCGGGGTTGGGTTAGAGACCCAGTACTTC.

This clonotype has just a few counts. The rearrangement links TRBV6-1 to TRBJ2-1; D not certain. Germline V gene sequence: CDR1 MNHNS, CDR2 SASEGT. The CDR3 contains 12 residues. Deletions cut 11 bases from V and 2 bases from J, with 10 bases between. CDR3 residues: CAGGPPYNEQFF. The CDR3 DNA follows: TGTGCCGGCGGACCCCCCTACAATGAGCAGTTCTTC.

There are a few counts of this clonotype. DNA for the CDR3: TGTGCCAGCGACCTACAGGGAAACACCGGGGAGCTGTTTTTT. Amino acid sequence: CASDLQGNTGELFF. V usage is TRBV6-2 or TRBV6-3 and J usage is TRBJ2-2; TRBD1 might be the D (6 bases). The V end was cut by 8 bases, the J end by 2 bases, with 12 bases between. Germline CDR1 MNHEY, CDR2 SVGEGT. The CDR3 sequence is 14 residues long.

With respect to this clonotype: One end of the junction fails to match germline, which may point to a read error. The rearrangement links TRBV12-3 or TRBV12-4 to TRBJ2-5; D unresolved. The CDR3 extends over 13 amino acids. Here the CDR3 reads CVSTRSSQETQYF. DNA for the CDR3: TGTGTCAGCACCCGGAGCAGCCAAGAGACCCAGTACTTC.

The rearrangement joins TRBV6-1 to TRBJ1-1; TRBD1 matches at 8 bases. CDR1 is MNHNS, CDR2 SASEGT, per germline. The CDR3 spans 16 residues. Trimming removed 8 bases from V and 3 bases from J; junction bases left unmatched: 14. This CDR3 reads CASPARTGSVDTEAFF. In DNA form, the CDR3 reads TGTGCCAGCCCAGCTCGGACAGGGTCGGTTGACACTGAAGCTTTCTTT.

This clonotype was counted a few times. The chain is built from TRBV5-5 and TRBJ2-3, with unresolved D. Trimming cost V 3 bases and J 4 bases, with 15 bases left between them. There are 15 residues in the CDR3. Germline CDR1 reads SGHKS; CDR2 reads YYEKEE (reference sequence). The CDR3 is CASSSGREEADTQYF. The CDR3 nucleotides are TGTGCCAGCAGCTCTGGACGTGAAGAGGCAGATACGCAGTATTTT.

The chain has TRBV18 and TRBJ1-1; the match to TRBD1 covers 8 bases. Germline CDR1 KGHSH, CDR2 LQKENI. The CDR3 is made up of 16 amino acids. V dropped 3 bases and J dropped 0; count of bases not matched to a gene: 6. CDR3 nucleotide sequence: TGTGCCAGCTCACCCAGGGGGCGGGGGTTGAACACTGAAGCTTTCTTT. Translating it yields CASSPRGRGLNTEAFF.

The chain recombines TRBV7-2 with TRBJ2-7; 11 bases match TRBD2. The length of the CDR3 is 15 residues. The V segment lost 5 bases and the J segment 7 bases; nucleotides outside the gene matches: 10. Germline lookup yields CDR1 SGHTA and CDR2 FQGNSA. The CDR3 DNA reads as TGTGCCAGCAGCCCTCTAGCGGGGGGTGGTGGGGAGCAGTACTTC. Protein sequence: CASSPLAGGGGEQYF. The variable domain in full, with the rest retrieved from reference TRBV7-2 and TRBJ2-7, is GAGVSQSPSNKVTEKGKDVELRCDPISGHTALYWYRQSLGQGLEFLIYFQGNSAPDKSGLPSDRFSAERTGGSVSTLTIQRTQQEDSAVYLCASSPLAGGGGEQYFGPGTRLTVT.

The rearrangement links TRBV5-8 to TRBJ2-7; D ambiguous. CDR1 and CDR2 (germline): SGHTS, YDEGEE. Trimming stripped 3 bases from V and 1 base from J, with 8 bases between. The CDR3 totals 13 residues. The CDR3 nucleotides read TGTGCCAGCAGCTACGAAGGTTCCTACGAGCAGTACTTC. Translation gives CASSYEGSYEQYF.

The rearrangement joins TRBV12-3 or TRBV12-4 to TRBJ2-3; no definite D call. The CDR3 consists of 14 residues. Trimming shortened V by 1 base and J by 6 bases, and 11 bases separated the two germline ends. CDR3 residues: CASSLVSPGDTQYF. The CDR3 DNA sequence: TGTGCCAGCAGTTTAGTTTCCCCCGGGGATACGCAGTATTTT.

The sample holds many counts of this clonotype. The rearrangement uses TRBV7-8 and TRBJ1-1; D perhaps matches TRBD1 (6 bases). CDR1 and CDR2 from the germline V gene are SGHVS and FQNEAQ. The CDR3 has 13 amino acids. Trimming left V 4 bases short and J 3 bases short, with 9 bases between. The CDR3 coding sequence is TGTGCCAGCAGCTGGACAGCGGACACTGAAGCTTTCTTT. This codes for CASSWTADTEAFF.

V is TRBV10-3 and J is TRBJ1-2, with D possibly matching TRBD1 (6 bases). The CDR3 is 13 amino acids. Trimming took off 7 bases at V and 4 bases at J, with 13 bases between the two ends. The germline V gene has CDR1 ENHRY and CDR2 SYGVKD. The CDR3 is CAINPGEGYGYTF. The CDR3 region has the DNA TGTGCCATCAATCCAGGGGAGGGCTATGGCTACACCTTC.

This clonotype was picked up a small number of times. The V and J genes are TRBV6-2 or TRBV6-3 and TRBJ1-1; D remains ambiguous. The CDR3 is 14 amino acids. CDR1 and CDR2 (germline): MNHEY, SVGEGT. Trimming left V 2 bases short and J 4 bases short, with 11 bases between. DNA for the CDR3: TGTGCCAGCAGTTACCCCACAACCGCCACTGAAGCTTTCTTT. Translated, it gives CASSYPTTATEAFF.

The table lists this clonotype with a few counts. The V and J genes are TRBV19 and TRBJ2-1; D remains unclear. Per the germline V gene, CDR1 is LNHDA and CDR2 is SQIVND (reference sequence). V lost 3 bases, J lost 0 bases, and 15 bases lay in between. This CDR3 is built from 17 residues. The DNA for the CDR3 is TGTGCCAGTAGTATTGAAACCGTTTTCGACTCCTACAATGAGCAGTTCTTC. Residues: CASSIETVFDSYNEQFF.

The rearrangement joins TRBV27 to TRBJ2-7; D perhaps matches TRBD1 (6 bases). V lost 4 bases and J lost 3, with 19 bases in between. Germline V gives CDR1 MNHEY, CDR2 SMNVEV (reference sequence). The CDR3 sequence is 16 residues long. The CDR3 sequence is CASSYSWADRFYEQYF. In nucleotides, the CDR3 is TGTGCCAGCAGTTACTCGTGGGCTGACAGGTTCTACGAGCAGTACTTC.